This T cell receptor (beta chain) was captured by sequencing in a study of T cells in Graves' hyperthyroidism and ophthalmopathy. Study-wide results and caveats: Blood held most thyroid clonotypes expanded above 0.001 frequency.

The PBMCs were taken from roughly 9.3 ml of fresh peripheral blood. Researchers took RNA transcripts and amplified the TCR beta CDR3 regions from them. HTBI primers were used for first-round RT-PCR of the TCR CDR3. MiXCR, run by TCRdb on the multiplex PCR reads, gives a single entry per CDR3 protein. The sample carries some 600,000 distinct CDR3 sequences, around 14% recorded once. Germline loops: CDR1 DFQATT, CDR2 SNEGSKA (reference sequence). The length of the CDR3 is 17 residues. The germline V and J ends were trimmed by 0 bases and 3 bases, with 20 bases remaining between them. This clonotype was seen a few times. The antigen remains undetermined.

The chain links TRBV20-1 to TRBJ2-5; TRBD2 might be the D (7 bases). Sequenced input: blood. This clonotype was obtained from a woman aged 25 to 39 with Graves' hyperthyroidism that later progressed to Graves' ophthalmopathy. The CDR3: CSARDRGGLLGKETQYF. In DNA form, the CDR3 reads TGCAGTGCTAGAGATAGGGGGGGGCTATTGGGGAAAGAGACCCAGTACTTC.